The rows below give T cell receptor beta chains drawn from one sample of a study of shared clonotypes between healthy human individuals. The table came from immunoSEQ multiplex PCR; TCRdb's copy has only in-frame clones and leaves some out. The data show some 2,100,000 clones, about 94% seen once. Sequenced sample: naive CD4+ T cells sorted from blood. The receptors here all came from a man aged 18 to 30 in good health. Each CDR3 is given without its conserved first and last residue. The order of the fields is V gene, J gene, CDR3 protein.

v_call: TRBV10-3
j_call: TRBJ2-5
cdr3_aa: AISAGDQETQY

v_call: TRBV5-1
j_call: TRBJ2-1
cdr3_aa: ASSSRTDYNEQF

v_call: TRBV5-8
j_call: TRBJ1-2
cdr3_aa: ASSQGQGSGGYT

v_call: TRBV28
j_call: TRBJ1-1
cdr3_aa: ASSFPKNTEAF

v_call: TRBV10-3
j_call: TRBJ1-1
cdr3_aa: AISVDQREAF

v_call: TRBV10-3
j_call: TRBJ2-7
cdr3_aa: AISDRELGEQY

v_call: TRBV7-2
j_call: TRBJ2-3
cdr3_aa: ASSLGLAGVIDTQY

v_call: TRBV6-1
j_call: TRBJ1-2
cdr3_aa: ASSLQGSNYGYT

v_call: TRBV6-6
j_call: TRBJ2-1
cdr3_aa: ASRVASYNEQF

v_call: TRBV10-3
j_call: TRBJ1-2
cdr3_aa: ATVALEDYGYT

v_call: TRBV5-8
j_call: TRBJ2-7
cdr3_aa: ASRNLRGLSYEQY